This TCR beta chain was retrieved from a study of cytomegalovirus exposure and HLA in healthy donors (dated by TCRdb to the late 2010s). In terms of the full investigation: An earlier analysis of several hundred of the donors reported 276 Gb of sequence data and around 110 million unique TCR beta sequences from about 200 million T cells. Four or five DR-DQ haplotypes were treated as single units for association and clustering because of strong linkage in the cohort. The number of donors typed differed by locus, with roughly 629-640 for A, B, C, DRB1 and DQB1, 522 for DQA1, some 570 for DPA1, and some 440 for DPB1. The later analysis used no new phenotypic data to find candidate immune exposures, relying instead on TCR beta sequences and their occurrence across donors. All discovery cohort repertoires had been generated on a single sequencing platform. To study patterns of TCR occurrence, a later analysis re-analyzed previously published TCR beta repertoires from 550 to 800 donors and added high-resolution HLA genotyping. The aim of the study was to test whether cataloging public T cell receptors could identify signatures of past pathogen exposure. To decide whether each TCR beta V gene segment behaved as functional or pseudogenic, an earlier analysis of approximately 590 of the donors relied on high-throughput TCR beta sequencing. Both class I and class II loci were covered by HLA typing, at four-digit resolution. Alongside the repertoire data, information on donor age, sex, ethnicity and CMV serostatus was compiled. In a later genetic analysis, genome-wide SNP genotypes for about 65% of the roughly 700 donors were used, and that subset was treated as a discovery cohort. The study profiled the T cell repertoires of 500 to 800 subjects by immunosequencing and related them to cytomegalovirus serostatus. The study combined high-throughput TCR immunosequencing, statistical association of individual TCRs with disease status, and machine learning to predict cytomegalovirus infection status. Of the approximately 370 genotyped donors, approximately 81% were placed in the genetic ancestry cluster associated with self-reported Caucasian donors. Approximately 300 gigabases of sequencing data and 75 million to 85 million unique TCR sequences made up an early release that covered 500 to 650 HLA-typed donors. On average, about 200,000 unique TCR beta nucleotide sequences were sequenced per donor among about 400 genotyped donors of the cohort, with roughly 18% of those sequences being non-productive. In addition to the first cohort of 650 to 800 subjects, a separate validation cohort of 100 to 150 different subjects was used.

What the work shows at the level of the full study, not this receptor alone: CMV serostatus was the only immune exposure information available for the cohort. Because the 87-base-pair reads could not distinguish some IMGT-functional V segments, including TRBV6-2 and TRBV6-3, those segments were excluded. According to a later analysis, most CMV-associated TCR beta chains appeared to be HLA-restricted, and the HLA associations seemed to be driven largely by CMV exposure. Cytomegalovirus status was reported to be diagnosed by the classifier with high specificity and sensitivity in both the original and validation cohorts. The presence/absence analyses assumed that sequencing depth was roughly uniform across donors, and that assumption may not be true. In this cohort, only TCR beta chains were sequenced, and detectable features were limited by the absence of alpha or paired-chain data. Compared with equally common non-associated chains, HLA-associated TCR beta chains in a later analysis were more clonally expanded and had lower generation probabilities. In the study, 150 to 200 TCR beta chains were listed as associated with cytomegalovirus. When HLA alleles, especially DR and DQ, strongly co-occurred, attributing TCR associations to individual alleles was difficult. A further reported finding was that TCR beta sequences accurately predicted the HLA-A and HLA-B alleles for most subjects in the first cohort. Linkage disequilibrium might explain the correlated functional status among segregating V segments, but an unknown experimental factor could not be ruled out. Across donors, most TCR sequences were observed very rarely, whereas some public TCRs were present in many individuals. In a later genetic analysis, fewer N-insertions in productive TCRs were reported among donors in an Asian-associated ancestry cluster than the roughly 700-donor mean. Because some donors lacked HLA typing at each locus, the association tests relied only on the typed subset. An association between a missense DCLRE1C variant and V-gene and J-gene trimming of TCR beta chains was found in a later genetic analysis and replicated in an independent cohort. In a later analysis, 15,000 to 20,000 TCR beta sequences were associated with specific HLA alleles at a false discovery rate of 0.05. Because counts were too low, roughly 18 rarely observed V segments, including chromosome 9 orphons, were left out of the earlier analysis of some 600 of the donors. Three of the identified cytomegalovirus-associated TCR beta chains were confirmed in vitro to be specific for cytomegalovirus antigens. According to a later analysis, TCR association rates differed among HLA loci, with DRB1 alleles showing the most associated TCRs and HLA-C alleles showing the fewest. According to the authors, the approach could potentially be generalized to other disease states and immunological phenotypes. In an earlier analysis of approximately 590 of the donors, most TCR beta V segments were observed in productive rearrangements about 87% or about 30% of the time, broadly matching IMGT annotations. A cluster of highly shared sequence variants was judged likely to be a technical artifact of the sequencing pipeline. Several of the top co-occurrence clusters appeared to be linked to parvovirus B19, influenza, CMV and Epstein-Barr virus, according to a later analysis.

Libraries were made using the immunoSEQ multiplex PCR assay. The multiplex PCR relied on a mix of 60 forward primers for TCR Vbeta segments and 13 reverse primers for TCR Jbeta segments. The CDR3 region of rearranged TCR beta genes was amplified from genomic DNA with a multiplex PCR assay. The amplified TCR beta libraries were sequenced on the Illumina HiSeq System as 87-base-pair reads. In the source study's methods: Across the 700 or so repertoires, a later analysis counted approximately 83 million unique TCR beta chains, around 10 million of which were shared by at least two donors. Raw reads were error-corrected and collapsed into unique sequences by a nearest-neighbor algorithm in which closely related sequences were merged to remove PCR and sequencing errors. V, D and J gene segments were assigned by aligning CDR3 sequences to IMGT reference sequences. For a sequence to be retained, a match of at least six nucleotides was required to both a V gene segment and a J gene segment. Rearrangements were called productive when the CDR3 lacked stop codons and stayed in frame with V and J; all others were non-productive. CDR3 was defined by IMGT convention, running from the second conserved V-encoded cysteine to the conserved J-encoded phenylalanine. The earlier analysis of about 610 of the donors excluded any sequence lacking an unambiguous match to a single V gene segment. In an earlier analysis of 587 of the donors, a V segment was called functional when productive rearrangements were above 56.7%, and segregating when the standard deviation between donors exceeded 5%. To diagnose cytomegalovirus status from the catalog of TCR beta chain sequences, a statistical classification framework was built. In a later analysis, V and J genes were assigned by comparing TCR nucleotide sequences against IMGT/GENE-DB human TR gene sequences. A later analysis assigned CDR3 sequences and most-parsimonious VDJ recombination scenarios with the TCRdist pipeline. In a later analysis, every TCR beta chain was defined by the combination of its CDR3 amino acid sequence and its V-gene family, and reads without a unique V-gene family were dropped. A later analysis removed several hundred highly shared, low-generation-probability nucleotide sequences to deal with suspected cross-contamination and a sequencing artifact. A later analysis calculated a clonal expansion index for each public chain from normalized within-repertoire ranks of inferred template counts. A later analysis computed generation probabilities with a VDJ recombination model fitted to out-of-frame rearrangements, and checked the results against IGoR. In a later analysis, hypergeometric tests were used to score TCR-TCR, TCR-HLA and TCR-CMV co-occurrence, with a repertoire-size bias correction applied to TCR pairs. To estimate false discovery rates, a later analysis permuted the HLA or CMV assignments 20 times. In a later analysis, co-occurring TCRs were grouped using DBSCAN, with TCRdist sequence similarity added in when clustering inside HLA-allele-positive subsets. Repertoires with fewer than 30,000 or more than 120,000 public chains were left out of co-occurrence clustering, as were four to six repertoires with anomalous nucleotide sharing. The table was pulled from immuneACCESS by TCRdb, which kept in-frame rearrangements only. Such tables lose some clones; where checked, under half of the loss comes from unresolved V genes, and the rest has no known cause. That table gives V, J and clone size, and the DNA gave D and trimming. The sample table holds roughly 120,000 clones, of which roughly three quarters were seen once. Jointly, the top ten make up 1.6% of the sample.

The cohort comprised some 730 healthy bone marrow donors. All cohort members were sampled while nominally healthy, although unrecorded immune exposures were likely present. The donor was CMV seronegative and was included in the group of under 450 seronegative cohort members. A peripheral blood sample was provided by each donor, and peripheral blood mononuclear cells were used for TCR beta sequencing. Genomic DNA extraction from the blood cell samples was performed with the Qiagen DNeasy Blood Extraction Kit. Turning to this clone: What this receptor recognizes is not known. The input lacks base qualities; no much larger clone sits a single base away.

CDR1 and CDR2 are drawn from the germline V gene: MGHRA, YSYEKL. The germline V and J ends show losses of 3 bases and 4 bases respectively, and no gene match explains 14 bases of the junction. The CDR3, cysteine through phenylalanine, is 17 amino acids long. The DNA shown is the 51-base CDR3, in frame from base 1. The receptor's source is a woman between 18 and 29 years old in good health and CMV-seronegative. Sequenced sample: PBMCs. The rearrangement combines TRBV4-1 with TRBJ2-7, with 8 bases matching TRBD2. The DNA reads as follows: TGCGCCAGCAGCCACCCCGCACGGGGGGGGCTCTCATACGAGCAGTACTTC. Its amino acids are CASSHPARGGLSYEQYF.